The T cell receptor (beta chain) described here comes from a study of cytomegalovirus exposure and HLA in healthy donors. Study observations and caveats: Productive status was seen about 87% or about 30% of the time for most TCR beta V segments in an earlier analysis. CMV serostatus stood as the only immune exposure information on hand.

It was with 60 Vbeta and 13 Jbeta primers that the PCR ran. In the authors' methods: Roughly 80 million unique TCR beta chains, roughly 11 million of them shared, were counted by a later analysis. Measured with immunoSEQ multiplex PCR; TCRdb has only the in-frame clones, and not every one. The D gene and trimming were derived from the DNA, and the V and J assignments and clone size from that table. The sample shows about 120,000 clones, over 65% of them seen only once. Note on this clone: Its antigen is unknown.

After removal of 5 bases from V and 0 bases from J, the junction contained 4 bases not matched to a gene. CDR1 is LNHDA and CDR2 is SQIVND in the germline V gene (reference sequence). The CDR3 has 17 residues. This chain links TRBV19 with TRBJ2-7; 16 bases agree with TRBD2. The sequencing input was PBMCs. The receptor comes from a man younger than 40 in good health and CMV-seronegative. The CDR3 DNA follows: TGTGCCAGTAGTGCTGGGACTAGCGGGAGGGCCTCCTACGAGCAGTACTTC. Its translation: CASSAGTSGRASYEQYF.